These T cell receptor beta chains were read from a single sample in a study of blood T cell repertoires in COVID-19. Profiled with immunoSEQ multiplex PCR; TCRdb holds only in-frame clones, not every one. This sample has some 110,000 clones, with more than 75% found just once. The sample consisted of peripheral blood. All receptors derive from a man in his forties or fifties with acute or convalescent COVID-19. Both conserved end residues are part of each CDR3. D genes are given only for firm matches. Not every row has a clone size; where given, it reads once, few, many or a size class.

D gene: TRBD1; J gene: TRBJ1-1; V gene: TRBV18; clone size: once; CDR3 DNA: TGTGCCAGCTCACCGGCAGGGGGGAACACTGAAGCTTTCTTT; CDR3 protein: CASSPAGGNTEAFF
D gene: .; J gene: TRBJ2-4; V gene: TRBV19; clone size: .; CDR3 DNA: TGTGCCAGTAGGGGGTCGGACACCTTAGCCAAAAACATTCAGTACTTC; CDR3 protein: CASRGSDTLAKNIQYF
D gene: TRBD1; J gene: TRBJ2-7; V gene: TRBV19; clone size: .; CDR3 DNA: TGTGCCAGTAGTAAGACAGGGTCCTACGAGCAGTACTTC; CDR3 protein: CASSKTGSYEQYF
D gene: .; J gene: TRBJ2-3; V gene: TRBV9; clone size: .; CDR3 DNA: TGTGCCAGCAGCGGCACTCTCGGGGATCACCGAGGTACGCAGTATTTT; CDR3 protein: CASSGTLGDHRGTQYF
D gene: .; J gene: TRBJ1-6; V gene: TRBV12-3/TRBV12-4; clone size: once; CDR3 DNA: TGTGCCTCCCGGCAGGCCTTAAATTCACCCCTCCACTTT; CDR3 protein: CASRQALNSPLHF
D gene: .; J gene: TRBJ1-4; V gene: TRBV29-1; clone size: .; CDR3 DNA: TGCAGCGTTGCGTTCCAGATAAATGAAAAACTGTTTTTT; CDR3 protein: CSVAFQINEKLFF
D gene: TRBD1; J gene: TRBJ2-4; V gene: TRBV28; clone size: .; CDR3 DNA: TGTGCCAGCAGCCTAACCGGGACAGGGGGTCGGAGCATTCAGTACTTC; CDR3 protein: CASSLTGTGGRSIQYF
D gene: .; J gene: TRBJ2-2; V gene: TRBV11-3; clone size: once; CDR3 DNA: TGTGCCAGCAGCTTTGACAGGAACACCGGGGAGCTGTTTTTT; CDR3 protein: CASSFDRNTGELFF
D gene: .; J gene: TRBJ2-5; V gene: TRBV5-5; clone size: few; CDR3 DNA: TGTGCCAGCAGCTTGGACGGCAGGGGGGATGAGACCCAGTACTTC; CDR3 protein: CASSLDGRGDETQYF
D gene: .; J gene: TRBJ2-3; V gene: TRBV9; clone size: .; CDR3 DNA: TGTGCCAGCAGCGTAGAACGGGGGACCACAGATACGCAGTATTTT; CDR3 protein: CASSVERGTTDTQYF
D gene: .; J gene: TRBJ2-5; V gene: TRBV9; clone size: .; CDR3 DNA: TGTGCCAGCAGCGTAGGCGGGACGAACTCGGGAGAGACCCAGTACTTC; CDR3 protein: CASSVGGTNSGETQYF
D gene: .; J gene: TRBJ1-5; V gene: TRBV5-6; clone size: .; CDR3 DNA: TGTGCCAGCAGCTTGCAGCAGGGGAATCAGCCCCAGCATTTT; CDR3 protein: CASSLQQGNQPQHF
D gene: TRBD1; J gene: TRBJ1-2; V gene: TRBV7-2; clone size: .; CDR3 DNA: TGTGCCAGCAGCCAGACAGGGTTGGACTATGGCTACACCTTC; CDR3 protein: CASSQTGLDYGYTF
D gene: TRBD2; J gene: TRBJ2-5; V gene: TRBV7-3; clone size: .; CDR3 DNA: TGTGCCAGCAGCCCCCGGGGTCGGACTAGCGGGGCCCAAGAGACCCAGTACTTC; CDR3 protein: CASSPRGRTSGAQETQYF
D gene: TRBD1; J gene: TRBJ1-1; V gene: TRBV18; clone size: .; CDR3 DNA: TGTGCCAGCTACCTCACAGGGGGTGGAACTGAAGCTTTCTTT; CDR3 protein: CASYLTGGGTEAFF
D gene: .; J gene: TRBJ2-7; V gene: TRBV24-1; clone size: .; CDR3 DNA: TGTGCCACCAGTGATTTTGGCAGAACCTACGAGCAGTACTTC; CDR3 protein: CATSDFGRTYEQYF
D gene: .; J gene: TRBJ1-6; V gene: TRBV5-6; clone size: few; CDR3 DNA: TGTGCCAGCAGCCACACCTCTCAATCACCCCTCCACTTT; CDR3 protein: CASSHTSQSPLHF
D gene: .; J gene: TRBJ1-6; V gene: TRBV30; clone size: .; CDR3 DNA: TGTGCCTGGAGTTTTAGGAGCTCCTATAATTCACCCCTCCACTTT; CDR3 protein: CAWSFRSSYNSPLHF
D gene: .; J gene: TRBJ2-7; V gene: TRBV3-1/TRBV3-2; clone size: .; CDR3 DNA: TGTGCCAGCAGCCGGAGCTCCTACGAGCAGTACTTC; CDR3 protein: CASSRSSYEQYF
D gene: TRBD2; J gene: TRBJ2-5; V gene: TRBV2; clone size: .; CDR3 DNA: TGTGCCAGCTCTCCGGGTGGGGGGGGAGAGACCCAGTACTTC; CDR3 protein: CASSPGGGGETQYF
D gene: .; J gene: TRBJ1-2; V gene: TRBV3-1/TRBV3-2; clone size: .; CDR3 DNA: TGTGCCAGCAGCCAGAAGGCAGGGAACTATGGCTACACCTTC; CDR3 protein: CASSQKAGNYGYTF
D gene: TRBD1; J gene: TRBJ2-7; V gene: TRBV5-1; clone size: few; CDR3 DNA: TGCGCCAGCAGCTTGGGGACAGGGGATCACTACGAGCAGTACTTC; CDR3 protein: CASSLGTGDHYEQYF
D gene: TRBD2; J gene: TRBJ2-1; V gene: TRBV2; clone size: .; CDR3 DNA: TGTGCCAGCAGTGCGGCTAGCGGGAGTTATGAGCAGTTCTTC; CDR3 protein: CASSAASGSYEQFF
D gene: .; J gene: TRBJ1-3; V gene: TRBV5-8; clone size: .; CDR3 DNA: TGTGCCAGCAGCTTGGGACAGACTGGAAACACCATATATTTT; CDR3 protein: CASSLGQTGNTIYF
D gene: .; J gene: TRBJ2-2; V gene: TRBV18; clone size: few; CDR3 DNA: TGTGCCAGCTCGTCTACACAGGGATTCAACACCGGGGAGCTGTTTTTT; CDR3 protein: CASSSTQGFNTGELFF
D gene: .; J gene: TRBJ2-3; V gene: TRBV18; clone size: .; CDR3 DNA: TGTGCCAGCTCTACCTTGGGGCGGGGGCGCACAGATACGCAGTATTTT; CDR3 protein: CASSTLGRGRTDTQYF
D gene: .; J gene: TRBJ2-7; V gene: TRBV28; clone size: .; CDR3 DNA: TGTGCCAGCAGTCCCCCGGGCAGGGCATACGAGCAGTACTTC; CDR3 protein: CASSPPGRAYEQYF
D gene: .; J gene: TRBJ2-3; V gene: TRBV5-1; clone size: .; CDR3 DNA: TGCGCCAGCAGCTTTATGTCTAGAGAGACAGATACGCAGTATTTT; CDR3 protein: CASSFMSRETDTQYF
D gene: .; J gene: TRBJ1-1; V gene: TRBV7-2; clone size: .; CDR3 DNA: TGTGCCAGCAGCTTAGATGCGGGCACCCTGAACACTGAAGCTTTCTTT; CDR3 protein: CASSLDAGTLNTEAFF
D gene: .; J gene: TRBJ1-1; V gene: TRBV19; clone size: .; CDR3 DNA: TGTGCCAGTAAATTGGGGGCCAAAAACACTGAAGCTTTCTTT; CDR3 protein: CASKLGAKNTEAFF
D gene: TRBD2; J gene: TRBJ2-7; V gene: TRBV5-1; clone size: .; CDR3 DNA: TGCGCCAGCAGGAGGGACGGGGGGTACGAGCAGTACTTC; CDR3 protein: CASRRDGGYEQYF
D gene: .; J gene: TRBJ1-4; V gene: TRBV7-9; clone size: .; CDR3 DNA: TGTGCCAGCAGATCTGGGGCAAATGAAAAACTGTTTTTT; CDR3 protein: CASRSGANEKLFF
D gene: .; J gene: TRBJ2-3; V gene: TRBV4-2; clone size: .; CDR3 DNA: TGTGCCAGCAGCCAAGAAAGCGAGCACACAGATACGCAGTATTTT; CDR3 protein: CASSQESEHTDTQYF
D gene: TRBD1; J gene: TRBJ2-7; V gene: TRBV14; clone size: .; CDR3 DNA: TGTGCCAGCAGCCAAGGGACAGGGGGAACCTACGAGCAGTACTTC; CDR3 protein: CASSQGTGGTYEQYF
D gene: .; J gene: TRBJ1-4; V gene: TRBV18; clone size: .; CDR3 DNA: TGTGCCAGCTCACCACGGAGTTGGGAAAAACTGTTTTTT; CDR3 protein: CASSPRSWEKLFF
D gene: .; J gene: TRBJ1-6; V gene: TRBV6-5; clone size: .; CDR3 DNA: TGTGCCAGCAGTTACTCGTGGCCAGGGTATAATTCACCCCTCCACTTT; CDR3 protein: CASSYSWPGYNSPLHF
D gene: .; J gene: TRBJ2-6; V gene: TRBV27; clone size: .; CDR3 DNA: TGTGCCAGCTCGCCCAGTGGGGCCAACGTCCTGACTTTC; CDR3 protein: CASSPSGANVLTF
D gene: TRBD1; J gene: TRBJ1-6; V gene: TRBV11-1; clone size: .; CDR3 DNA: TGTGCCAGCAGAATACAGGGGGCCAATTCACCCCTCCACTTT; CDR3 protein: CASRIQGANSPLHF
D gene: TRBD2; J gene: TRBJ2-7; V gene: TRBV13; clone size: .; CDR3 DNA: TGTGCCAGCACCCCCCCTAGCGGGAACAGGAACGAGCAGTACTTC; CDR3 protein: CASTPPSGNRNEQYF
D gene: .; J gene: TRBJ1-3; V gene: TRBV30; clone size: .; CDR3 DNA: TGTGCCTGGAACCCTACAGGGTCTGGAAACACCATATATTTT; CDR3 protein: CAWNPTGSGNTIYF
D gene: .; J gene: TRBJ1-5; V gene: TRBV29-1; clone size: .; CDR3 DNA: TGCAGCGCCATACTCCGGGACAACAATCAGCCCCAGCATTTT; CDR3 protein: CSAILRDNNQPQHF
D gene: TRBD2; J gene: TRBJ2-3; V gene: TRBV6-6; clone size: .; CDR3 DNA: TGTGCCAGCAGCAAGGGACTAGCGGGAGGAAATACGCAGTATTTT; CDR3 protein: CASSKGLAGGNTQYF